This is a list of T cell receptor beta chains from one sample in a study of PD-L1 blockade in urothelial cancer. The protocol was immunoSEQ multiplex PCR, while the TCRdb copy is restricted to in-frame clones and leaves out a portion. Of about 87,000 clones in the sample, roughly 89% were seen once. Specimen: PBMCs, collected around atezolizumab (anti-PD-L1) treatment. These receptor sequences come from a man between 60 and 70 years old with urothelial cancer. CDR3s include the opening cysteine and the closing phenylalanine or tryptophan. D genes are given only for firm matches. Size is stated for part of the rows, as once, few or many counts, or as a class when the clone is expanded.

v_call: TRBV5-6; j_call: TRBJ2-7; clone_size: few; d_call: TRBD1; cdr3_nt: TGTGCCAGCAGCTTTGGGACAGGGGGTCCCTACGAGCAGTACTTC; cdr3_aa: CASSFGTGGPYEQYF
v_call: TRBV10-3; j_call: TRBJ1-2; clone_size: few; d_call: TRBD1; cdr3_nt: TGTGCCATCAGGAGGGACAGGGGTTATGGCTACACCTTC; cdr3_aa: CAIRRDRGYGYTF
v_call: TRBV29-1; j_call: TRBJ2-1; clone_size: .; d_call: TRBD1; cdr3_nt: TGCAGCGCCCTCTCCCCCCGGGGACAGGGGTACAATGAGCAGTTCTTC; cdr3_aa: CSALSPRGQGYNEQFF
v_call: TRBV14; j_call: TRBJ2-5; clone_size: few; d_call: .; cdr3_nt: TGTGCCAGCAGCCTAGGACTGATAGTCCAAGAGACCCAGTACTTC; cdr3_aa: CASSLGLIVQETQYF
v_call: TRBV19; j_call: TRBJ1-1; clone_size: .; d_call: TRBD1; cdr3_nt: TGTGCCAGTAGTTTCGACAGGGGTGGGACTGAAGCTTTCTTT; cdr3_aa: CASSFDRGGTEAFF
v_call: TRBV6-1; j_call: TRBJ2-3; clone_size: .; d_call: .; cdr3_nt: TGTGCCAGCAGATTAGCGCGGACTAGCACAGATACGCAGTATTTT; cdr3_aa: CASRLARTSTDTQYF
v_call: TRBV28; j_call: TRBJ1-4; clone_size: .; d_call: .; cdr3_nt: TGTGCCAGCAGTTCTACCGAACCGGGACTGACTGAAAAACTGTTTTTT; cdr3_aa: CASSSTEPGLTEKLFF
v_call: TRBV28; j_call: TRBJ2-1; clone_size: .; d_call: TRBD1; cdr3_nt: TGTGCCAGCACCGGGACAGGGGGGTCTGACGGCTCCTACAATGAGCAGTTCTTC; cdr3_aa: CASTGTGGSDGSYNEQFF
v_call: TRBV27; j_call: TRBJ2-1; clone_size: .; d_call: TRBD2; cdr3_nt: TGTGCCAGCAGTATGAGACTAGCGGGAGGGTCCTACAATGAGCAGTTCTTC; cdr3_aa: CASSMRLAGGSYNEQFF
v_call: TRBV7-6; j_call: TRBJ2-7; clone_size: .; d_call: TRBD2; cdr3_nt: TGTGCCAGCAGCGAACGACTAGCGGGGGAGGCTCACGAGCAGTACTTC; cdr3_aa: CASSERLAGEAHEQYF
v_call: TRBV19; j_call: TRBJ2-1; clone_size: medium-sized; d_call: TRBD1; cdr3_nt: TGTGCCAGTAGCACGGGACAGCACAATGAGCAGTTCTTC; cdr3_aa: CASSTGQHNEQFF
v_call: TRBV7-8; j_call: TRBJ1-1; clone_size: .; d_call: .; cdr3_nt: TGTGCCAGCACCACCCAGGGGACTGAAGCTTTCTTT; cdr3_aa: CASTTQGTEAFF
v_call: TRBV7-2; j_call: TRBJ2-7; clone_size: .; d_call: TRBD1; cdr3_nt: TGTGCCAGCAGCTTAGGACAGGGTGGCTACGAGCAGTACTTC; cdr3_aa: CASSLGQGGYEQYF
v_call: TRBV18; j_call: TRBJ1-6; clone_size: .; d_call: .; cdr3_nt: TGTGCCAGCTCACCAGGGCAGTATAATTCACCCCTCCACTTT; cdr3_aa: CASSPGQYNSPLHF
v_call: TRBV4-3; j_call: TRBJ2-7; clone_size: .; d_call: TRBD1; cdr3_nt: TGCGCCAGCAGCCTGGGGACAGGGACCGAGCAGTACTTC; cdr3_aa: CASSLGTGTEQYF
v_call: TRBV29-1; j_call: TRBJ1-2; clone_size: .; d_call: .; cdr3_nt: TGCAGCGCCGAAAGCGGCACAGGGAGCTATGGCTACACCTTC; cdr3_aa: CSAESGTGSYGYTF
v_call: TRBV21-1; j_call: TRBJ1-2; clone_size: .; d_call: .; cdr3_nt: TGTGCCAGCACCCAAAGATTAATGGGCTTCTATGGCTACACCTTC; cdr3_aa: CASTQRLMGFYGYTF
v_call: TRBV10-3; j_call: TRBJ2-6; clone_size: .; d_call: .; cdr3_nt: TGTGCCATCAGTGAGTCCCGGGACACAGCTGGGGCCAACGTCCTGACTTTC; cdr3_aa: CAISESRDTAGANVLTF
v_call: TRBV9; j_call: TRBJ2-2; clone_size: .; d_call: .; cdr3_nt: TGTGCCAGCAGTCAACAGACCCCAGGGATCGCCGGGGAGCTGTTTTTT; cdr3_aa: CASSQQTPGIAGELFF
v_call: TRBV5-1; j_call: TRBJ1-1; clone_size: once; d_call: TRBD1; cdr3_nt: TGCGCCAGCAGCTTGGATGGCAGGGGGCGAGCTTTCTTT; cdr3_aa: CASSLDGRGRAFF
v_call: TRBV2; j_call: TRBJ2-2; clone_size: few; d_call: .; cdr3_nt: TGTGCCAGCGGGAGTAGACAGGCGACGGGGTATTTT; cdr3_aa: CASGSRQATGYF
v_call: TRBV4-2; j_call: TRBJ2-7; clone_size: .; d_call: TRBD1; cdr3_nt: TGTGCCAGCAGCCAAGATCGACAGGGGGCTTACGAGCAGTACTTC; cdr3_aa: CASSQDRQGAYEQYF
v_call: TRBV7-2; j_call: TRBJ1-2; clone_size: few; d_call: .; cdr3_nt: TGTGCCAGCAGCTTCGACAGCCCCTATGGCTACACCTTC; cdr3_aa: CASSFDSPYGYTF
v_call: TRBV7-8; j_call: TRBJ2-6; clone_size: .; d_call: .; cdr3_nt: TGTGCCAGCAGCTTAGACTCCGGGGCCAACGTCCTGACTTTC; cdr3_aa: CASSLDSGANVLTF
v_call: TRBV28; j_call: TRBJ1-3; clone_size: .; d_call: .; cdr3_nt: TGTGCCAGCAGCCGGGGTACGGATGGAAACACCATATATTTT; cdr3_aa: CASSRGTDGNTIYF
v_call: TRBV9; j_call: TRBJ2-3; clone_size: .; d_call: TRBD2; cdr3_nt: TGTGCCAGCAGCGTAGAAACTAGCGGTACAGATACGCAGTATTTT; cdr3_aa: CASSVETSGTDTQYF
v_call: TRBV29-1; j_call: TRBJ1-1; clone_size: .; d_call: .; cdr3_nt: TGCAGCGCCAAGTCAGGCGGGGTGAACACTGAAGCTTTCTTT; cdr3_aa: CSAKSGGVNTEAFF